The 30 T cell receptor beta chains below were found in one sample sequenced in a study of blood T cell repertoires in COVID-19. Assay used: immunoSEQ multiplex PCR; TCRdb lists only in-frame clones, some missing. Among about 74,000 clones listed, around 88% were seen once. Material for sequencing was peripheral blood. All receptors come from a woman aged 80 or over with active or convalescent COVID-19.

V usage is TRBV6-5 and J usage is TRBJ1-1, with a possible D match to TRBD1 (5 bases). Germline CDR1 is MNHEY and CDR2 is SVGAGI. V was shortened by 5 bases and J by 0 bases, with 13 bases between the two germline ends. The CDR3 spans 15 residues. This CDR3 is CASSQPGHLNTEAFF. CDR3 in DNA: TGTGCCAGCAGTCAACCCGGACACCTGAACACTGAAGCTTTCTTT.

This chain joins TRBV5-4 and TRBJ2-1; 9 bases line up with TRBD2. Germline V gene lookup returns CDR1 SGHNT and CDR2 YYREEE (reference sequence). This CDR3 is 17 amino acids long. The ends lost 0 bases at V and 7 bases at J; junction bases unmatched: 11. The chain's CDR3 is CASSLEIAGEGVNEQFF. The DNA of the CDR3 is TGTGCCAGCAGCTTGGAAATAGCGGGAGAAGGGGTAAATGAGCAGTTCTTC.

This clone came up once. The chain uses TRBV7-2 and TRBJ2-3, with a weak D call TRBD2 (5 bases). V was pared by 5 bases and J by 3 bases, with 9 bases between. The CDR3 spans 13 residues. Germline assignment: CDR1 SGHTA and CDR2 FQGNSA. CDR3 coding DNA: TGTGCCAGCAGCCTTTCGGGGACAGATACGCAGTATTTT. Translation: CASSLSGTDTQYF.

This clone has only one observation. The rearrangement links TRBV11-2 to TRBJ2-3, with no clear D. This CDR3 is 11 amino acids long. Germline V CDR1 and CDR2: SGHAT, FQNNGV. With 5 bases removed from V and 5 bases from J, the gap between germline ends came to 5 bases. CDR3 bases: TGTGCCAGCAGCCCCGTAGATACGCAGTATTTT. As protein: CASSPVDTQYF.

This chain links TRBV5-1 with TRBJ2-7, with 7 bases fitting TRBD1. Germline assignment: CDR1 SGHRS and CDR2 YFSETQ. The V and J ends lost 0 bases and 5 bases, in that order; junction bases with no gene match: 5. The CDR3 length is 14 residues. In DNA form, the CDR3 reads TGCGCCAGCAGCTTGGCCCGGACAGGAAACGAGCAGTACTTC. Its protein is CASSLARTGNEQYF.

The rearrangement links TRBV3-1 (or the pseudogene TRBV3-2) to TRBJ1-5, with unresolved D. V was shortened by 1 base and J by 4 bases, with 11 bases between the two germline ends. Per the germline V gene, CDR1 is LGHDT and CDR2 is YNNKEL (reference sequence). This CDR3 region has 15 residues. The CDR3 bases are TGTGCCAGCAGCCAAGGCCTGGCCGGGAATCAGCCCCAGCATTTT. Translation gives CASSQGLAGNQPQHF.

V is TRBV2 and J is TRBJ1-2, with D possibly being TRBD1 (5 bases). CDR1 and CDR2 from the germline V gene are SNHLY and FYNNEI. Trimming stripped 6 bases from V and 2 bases from J, with 13 bases between. This CDR3 spans 14 amino acids. The CDR3 coding sequence is TGTGCCAGCAGGAGGACAAGGCTCAACTATGGCTACACCTTC. Its protein product is CASRRTRLNYGYTF.

The chain joins TRBV24-1 to TRBJ2-1; the D gene is possibly TRBD1 (6 bases). Deletions cut 4 bases from V and 3 bases from J, with 21 bases between. There are 18 residues in the CDR3. Germline V gives CDR1 KGHDR, CDR2 SFDVKD. CDR3 residues: CATSDPGWGRSSYNEQFF. The CDR3 DNA reads TGTGCCACCAGTGACCCCGGGTGGGGGCGCAGTAGCTACAATGAGCAGTTCTTC.

The genes are TRBV5-4 and TRBJ2-2; 8 nucleotides agree with TRBD2. Germline CDR1 is SGHNT and CDR2 is YYREEE (reference sequence). This CDR3 is built from 15 residues. Trimming at V came to 0 bases and at J to 7 bases, leaving 5 bases not matched to a gene. For the CDR3, the DNA is TGTGCCAGCAGCTTGGGCGGGGGGTTTGGCGGGGAGCTGTTTTTT. It codes for CASSLGGGFGGELFF.

The chain uses TRBV12-5 and TRBJ1-5; the D gene is possibly TRBD1 (5 bases). Germline values: CDR1 LGHNT, CDR2 FRNRAP. V shed 3 bases and J shed 2 bases, with 11 bases lying between them. The CDR3 spans 15 residues. Here the CDR3 DNA reads TGTGCTAGTGGTTTCTCTACAGGAGGCAATCAGCCCCAGCATTTT. This translates into CASGFSTGGNQPQHF.

This chain links TRBV6-5 with TRBJ1-2, with D unclear. Trimming removed 6 bases at V and 9 bases at J, with 17 bases between. The CDR3 runs 13 residues. Germline lookup yields CDR1 MNHEY and CDR2 SVGAGI. The CDR3 coding sequence is TGTGCCAGCAGGGTGCAGTTTCCACAGAGCTACACCTTC. Protein sequence: CASRVQFPQSYTF.

V is TRBV7-8 and J is TRBJ2-7; TRBD2 aligns across 13 bases. Germline loops: CDR1 SGHVS, CDR2 FQNEAQ. J gave up 0 bases and V 6 bases, and 8 bases lay outside the gene matches. The CDR3 length is 17 residues. The CDR3 bases are TGTGCCAGCAGTCGCGGGACTAGCGGGGTCCACTCCTACGAGCAGTACTTC. This gives the protein CASSRGTSGVHSYEQYF.

The V gene is TRBV6-5, the J gene TRBJ2-7; D is perhaps TRBD2 (5 bases). The germline V gene encodes CDR1 MNHEY and CDR2 SVGAGI. The length of the CDR3 is 15 residues. Trimming shortened V by 7 bases and J by 2 bases, and 18 bases separated the two germline ends. The CDR3 region has the DNA TGTGCCAGCATGCCCTGGGAGAAAAGGACCTACGAGCAGTACTTC. Residues: CASMPWEKRTYEQYF.

The rearrangement uses TRBV25-1 and TRBJ1-2, with D tentatively TRBD1 (5 bases). Trimming left V 0 bases short and J 4 bases short, with 12 bases between. The length of the CDR3 is 15 residues. The germline CDR1 and CDR2 sequences are MGHDK and SYGVNS. The CDR3 protein is CASSEYFQGGYGYTF. The CDR3 bases are TGTGCCAGCAGTGAATATTTCCAGGGCGGCTATGGCTACACCTTC.

V is TRBV2 and J is TRBJ2-7; 12 bases map to TRBD1. This CDR3 contains 14 residues. Germline V gene sequence: CDR1 SNHLY, CDR2 FYNNEI. The CDR3 loop is CASKKGQGASEQYF. For the CDR3, the DNA is TGTGCTTCCAAAAAGGGACAGGGGGCTTCCGAGCAGTACTTC.

CDR3 sequence reads: CASKFSAAGLIEPQHF. The CDR3 nucleotides read TGCGCCAGCAAGTTTAGCGCCGCCGGTCTGATCGAGCCCCAGCATTTT. The V gene is TRBV10-2, the J gene TRBJ1-5; no clear D gene. Trimming shortened V by 7 bases and J by 8 bases, and 24 bases separated the two germline ends. Germline V lookup: CDR1 WSHSY, CDR2 SAAADI. The CDR3 covers 16 residues.

The rearrangement joins TRBV27 to TRBJ1-2, with 8 bases aligning to TRBD1. Trimming removed 2 bases from V and 5 bases from J; junction bases left unmatched: 1. CDR1 is MNHEY, CDR2 SMNVEV, per germline (reference sequence). CDR3 length: 13 amino acids. CDR3 DNA sequence: TGTGCCAGCAGTTTAGGACAGGGTTATGGCTACACCTTC. Encoded protein: CASSLGQGYGYTF.

The rearrangement uses TRBV7-2 and TRBJ1-2; D may be TRBD1 (5 bases). Trimming stripped 1 base from V and 0 bases from J, with 9 bases between. CDR3 length: 15 amino acids. CDR1 is SGHTA and CDR2 is FQGNSA in the germline V gene. CDR3 loop: CASSLEGHPNYGYTF. The CDR3 DNA is TGTGCCAGCAGCTTAGAGGGGCATCCTAACTATGGCTACACCTTC. The variable domain in full, completed from reference TRBV7-2 and TRBJ1-2, reads GAGVSQSPSNKVTEKGKDVELRCDPISGHTALYWYRQSLGQGLEFLIYFQGNSAPDKSGLPSDRFSAERTGGSVSTLTIQRTQQEDSAVYLCASSLEGHPNYGYTFGSGTRLTVV.

The chain links TRBV21-1 to TRBJ2-4; the table's D call of TRBD1 was not tested on the DNA. TRBV21-1 constitutes a pseudogene. There are 16 residues in the CDR3. CDR3 nucleotide sequence: TGTGCCAGCAGCTCAGGACAGGGCAGAGCCAAAAACATTCAGTACTTC. This sequence encodes CASSSGQGRAKNIQYF.

The genes are TRBV7-3 and TRBJ2-2, with 7 positions matching TRBD2. This CDR3 is built from 17 residues. Trimming took 1 base from V and 6 from J; bases not matched to a gene: 11. From germline, CDR1 is SGHTA and CDR2 FQGTGA. The CDR3 sequence: CASSLIGAGVGPGELFF. The CDR3 nucleotides read TGTGCCAGCAGCTTAATAGGGGCGGGAGTCGGTCCCGGGGAGCTGTTTTTT.

The gene calls are TRBV7-2 and TRBJ2-7; perhaps TRBD2 as D (5 bases). The CDR3 contains 14 residues. Deletions cut 5 bases from V and 4 bases from J, with 15 bases between. Looked up from germline, CDR1 is SGHTA and CDR2 is FQGNSA. CDR3 coding DNA: TGTGCCAGCAGCCTACTGGGAGTGCGGTACGAGCAGTACTTC. Translated: CASSLLGVRYEQYF.

This clone showed up just once. The chain couples TRBV6-5 to TRBJ2-7; 10 bases line up with TRBD2. Germline V lookup: CDR1 MNHEY, CDR2 SVGAGI. V trimming: 6 bases; J trimming: 0 bases; junction bases outside the gene matches: 5. This CDR3 spans 15 amino acids. CDR3 coding DNA: TGTGCCAGCAGCCCAGCGGGAGGGTCCTCCTACGAGCAGTACTTC. It is translated as CASSPAGGSSYEQYF.

The chain has TRBV10-3 and TRBJ1-3; D is perhaps TRBD1 (6 bases). The V gene lost 8 bases and the J gene lost 0 bases, with 8 bases spanning the gap. CDR1 is ENHRY, CDR2 SYGVKD, per germline. The CDR3 extends over 13 amino acids. In DNA form, the CDR3 reads TGTGCCATCGGCAGGGGCTCTGGAAACACCATATATTTT. This encodes CAIGRGSGNTIYF.

The CDR3 loop reads CASSLSRGTEAFF. The CDR3 nucleotides are TGTGCCAGCAGCCTTAGCAGGGGTACTGAAGCTTTCTTT. The chain combines TRBV6-6 with TRBJ1-1; D possibly corresponds to TRBD1 (6 bases). Trimming cost V 6 bases and J 5 bases, with 13 bases left between them. In germline, CDR1 is MNHNY, CDR2 SVGAGI (reference sequence). The CDR3 spans 13 residues.

The chain joins TRBV27 to TRBJ2-3, with 7 bases aligning to TRBD2. CDR1 MNHEY and CDR2 SMNVEV come from the germline V gene (reference sequence). There are 16 residues in the CDR3. J was trimmed by 1 base and V by 1 base; bases with no gene match: 5. CDR3 amino acids: CASSLFSGRGTDTQYF. The CDR3 DNA follows: TGTGCCAGCAGTTTATTTTCAGGGAGGGGCACAGATACGCAGTATTTT.

V and J are TRBV30 and TRBJ2-7; 9 bases agree with TRBD2. CDR3 length equals 17 residues. Germline V gene lookup returns CDR1 GTSNPN and CDR2 SVGIG (reference sequence). The V and J ends lost 0 bases and 6 bases, in that order; junction bases with no gene match: 15. In DNA, the CDR3 is TGTGCCTGGAGTGTAGCGCCTAGCGGGAACAGGCCCTCCGAGCAGTACTTC. This codes for CAWSVAPSGNRPSEQYF.

The rearrangement links TRBV20-1 to TRBJ2-1; D unclear. Trimming removed 2 bases at V and 12 bases at J, with 11 bases between. From germline, CDR1 is DFQATT and CDR2 SNEGSKA (reference sequence). This CDR3 contains 11 residues. The chain's CDR3 is CSARSVRGQFF. The CDR3, as DNA: TGCAGTGCTAGATCTGTCCGCGGGCAGTTCTTC.

This sequence joins TRBV7-9 and TRBJ2-2; 11 bases line up with TRBD1. CDR1 SEHNR and CDR2 FQNEAQ come from the germline V gene (reference sequence). The CDR3 runs to 16 residues. The ends lost 4 bases at V and 7 bases at J; junction bases unmatched: 8. The CDR3 loop is CASSSGQGGNVGELFF. CDR3 bases: TGTGCCAGCAGCTCGGGACAGGGGGGCAATGTCGGGGAGCTGTTTTTT.

This rearrangement joins TRBV5-1 to TRBJ1-2; D is uncertain. Germline assignment: CDR1 SGHRS and CDR2 YFSETQ. This CDR3 contains 15 residues. V lost 0 bases, J lost 4 bases, and 13 bases lay in between. CDR3 protein: CASSLDQPYGYGYTF. CDR3 nucleotide sequence: TGCGCCAGCAGCTTGGATCAACCATACGGCTATGGCTACACCTTC.

In its sample, this clone was seen once. The chain employs TRBV7-9 and TRBJ2-7; tentatively, D is TRBD2 (5 bases). This CDR3 region has 14 residues. CDR1 is SEHNR and CDR2 is FQNEAQ in the germline V gene (reference sequence). Trimming took 3 bases from V and 0 from J, leaving 9 bases between them. The CDR3: CASSFRESSYEQYF. The CDR3 DNA reads TGTGCCAGCAGCTTCCGGGAAAGCTCCTACGAGCAGTACTTC.